This T cell receptor (beta chain) was documented in a study of blood T cell repertoires in COVID-19. The CDR3 has 15 amino acids. J lost 3 bases, V lost 5 bases, and 9 bases had no gene match. Germline V lookup: CDR1 SGHAT, CDR2 FQNNGV. Patients from Seattle were sampled longitudinally, starting during active infection. The authors' processing: Amplification of reference gene primers was used by the study to estimate nucleated cell counts. Sequenced by immunoSEQ multiplex PCR; TCRdb stores in-frame clones only, minus some. V and J calls and clone size come straight from that table; D and trimming were deduced from the DNA. The sample gives roughly 340,000 clones, more than 75% of which show up once; about 6% is in the top ten.

The rearrangement links TRBV11-2 to TRBJ2-7; 8 nucleotides match TRBD2. This receptor was taken from a woman between 50 and 59 years old with COVID-19, enrolled during active disease. Material: peripheral blood. CDR3 amino acids: CASSRQTSEYYEQYF. The CDR3 DNA reads TGTGCCAGCAGCCGACAGACTAGCGAATACTACGAGCAGTACTTC.